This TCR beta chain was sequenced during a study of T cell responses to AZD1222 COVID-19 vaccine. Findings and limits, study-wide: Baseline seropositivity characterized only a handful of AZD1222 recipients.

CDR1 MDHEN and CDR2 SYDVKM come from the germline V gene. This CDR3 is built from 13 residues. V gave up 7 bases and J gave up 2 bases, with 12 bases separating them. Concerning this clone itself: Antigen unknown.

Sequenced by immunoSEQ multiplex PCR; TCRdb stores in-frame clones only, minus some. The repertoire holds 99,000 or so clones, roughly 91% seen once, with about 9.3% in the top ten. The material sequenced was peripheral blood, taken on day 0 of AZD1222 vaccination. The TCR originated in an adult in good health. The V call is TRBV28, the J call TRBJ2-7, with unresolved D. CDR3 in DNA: TGTGCCAGCACTAGTGGTGGTACCTACGAGCAGTACTTC. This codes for CASTSGGTYEQYF.